One sample yielded the 9 T cell receptor beta chains listed below, sequenced in a study of response to subunit inactivated influenza vaccine. One entry per CDR3 protein results from TCRdb running MiXCR on the RT-PCR reads. The data show about 780,000 distinct CDR3 sequences, with 15% to 20% seen just once and about a tenth held by the top ten. Sequenced material: PBMCs from blood, taken about 5 days after vaccination. These receptor sequences come from a man aged 45-65 years who received an inactivated influenza vaccine.

The genes are TRBV5-5 and TRBJ1-3; no clear D. V gave up 0 bases and J gave up 10 bases, with 11 bases separating them. This CDR3 has 13 amino acids. The germline CDR1 and CDR2 sequences are SGHKS and YYEKEE (reference sequence). The CDR3 reads CASSLAGPSTIYF. The DNA of the CDR3 is TGTGCCAGCAGCTTGGCCGGCCCCTCGACCATATATTTT.

A few counts support this clonotype. This chain connects TRBV7-2 to TRBJ2-7, with TRBD2 as a possible D gene (5 bases). CDR3 size: 14 residues. Germline-derived CDR1 and CDR2 are SGHTA and FQGNSA. V lost 3 bases, J lost 5 bases, and 14 bases lay in between. In DNA form, the CDR3 reads TGTGCCAGCAGCTTTCGGGGAAGGTTTGACGAGCAGTACTTC. The encoded protein is CASSFRGRFDEQYF.

This clonotype was observed a handful of times. The V call is TRBV6-6, the J call TRBJ2-5; a possible D gene is TRBD2 (6 bases). V lost 8 bases and J lost 3, with 13 bases in between. Germline loops: CDR1 MNHNY, CDR2 SVGAGI (reference sequence). CDR3 length: 13 residues. The CDR3 region has the DNA TGTGCCAGCGGTAGGTCGGGAGAAGAGACCCAGTACTTC. It codes for CASGRSGEETQYF.

The chain employs TRBV15 and TRBJ2-7; tentatively, D is TRBD1 (5 bases). This CDR3 region has 14 residues. V lost 6 bases, J lost 6 bases, and 18 bases lay in between. Germline-derived CDR1 and CDR2 are LNHNV and YYDKDF (reference sequence). CDR3 protein: CATRPTATAPEQYF. As DNA, the CDR3 is TGTGCCACCAGACCGACAGCTACCGCTCCCGAGCAGTACTTC.

This clonotype was seen at least ten times. This rearrangement joins TRBV12-3 or TRBV12-4 to TRBJ2-7; D is undetermined. V was clipped by 4 bases and J by 2 bases, with 12 bases between them. This CDR3 contains 14 residues. CDR3 amino acids: CASSYNRNPYEQYF. Here the CDR3 DNA reads TGTGCCAGCAGTTACAACAGAAATCCCTACGAGCAGTACTTC.

This clonotype was seen more than once but under ten times. The chain carries TRBV7-9 and TRBJ2-1; perhaps TRBD2 as D (6 bases). Per the germline V gene, CDR1 is SEHNR and CDR2 is FQNEAQ (reference sequence). Between the trimmed V and J ends, which lost 4 bases and 6 bases, there was a span of 16 bases. The CDR3 spans 15 residues. The CDR3 protein is CASSSGDSLPNEQFF. CDR3 DNA: TGTGCCAGCAGCTCCGGGGACTCCCTCCCCAATGAGCAGTTCTTC.

The J gene is TRBJ2-1, the V gene TRBV20-1, with 10 bases aligning to TRBD2. Germline-derived CDR1 and CDR2 are DFQATT and SNEGSKA (reference sequence). The CDR3 consists of 15 residues. J lost 8 bases, V lost 4 bases, and 11 bases had no gene match. CDR3 region: CSATKAGGPVHEQFF. CDR3 nucleotide sequence: TGCAGTGCTACAAAAGCGGGAGGGCCGGTCCATGAGCAGTTCTTC.

This rearrangement joins TRBV5-1 to TRBJ2-3; no firm D call. The CDR3 covers 16 residues. The germline CDR1 and CDR2 sequences are SGHRS and YFSETQ. V lost 0 bases, J lost 2 bases, and 13 bases lay in between. CDR3 amino acids: CASSLVLASDTDTQYF. In DNA, the CDR3 is TGCGCCAGCAGCTTGGTTTTGGCCTCTGACACAGATACGCAGTATTTT. Combining the CDR3 with reference TRBV5-1 and TRBJ2-3 gives the whole variable domain KAGVTQTPRYLIKTRGQQVTLSCSPISGHRSVSWYQQTPGQGLQFLFEYFSETQRNKGNFPGRFSGRQFSNSRSEMNVSTLELGDSALYLCASSLVLASDTDTQYFGPGTRLTVL.

This clonotype was observed a handful of times. This chain links TRBV29-1 with TRBJ2-2; 8 bases agree with TRBD2. The CDR3 contains 14 residues. The V gene end was trimmed by 1 base and the J gene end by 6 bases; junction bases not matched to a gene: 4. Germline V gene data show CDR1 as SQVTM and CDR2 as ANQGSEA. The CDR3: CSVEVGGAPGELFF. CDR3 nucleotide sequence: TGCAGCGTTGAAGTCGGGGGGGCCCCCGGGGAGCTGTTTTTT.